This T cell receptor (beta chain) was captured by sequencing in a study of radiotherapy plus CTLA-4 blockade in lung cancer. Sequencing was performed with immunoSEQ multiplex PCR; in TCRdb, only in-frame clones are kept and a portion is missing. In the table there are over 80,000 clones, about 83% of which are singletons. The CDR3 is made up of 13 amino acids. CDR1 is GTSNPN, CDR2 SVGIG, per germline (reference sequence). V was shortened by 3 bases and J by 5 bases, with 13 bases between the two germline ends. The study's findings and limits: Best predicting response, reportedly, were early blood T cell clone dynamics, with interferon-beta.

Worth noting for this clone: Its antigen is not known.

This chain uses TRBV30 with TRBJ2-5, with D possibly being TRBD1 (6 bases). The receptor was derived from a human donor with non-small cell lung cancer who had stable disease on radiotherapy plus ipilimumab. This sample comprised peripheral blood, obtained from a patient treated with radiotherapy plus ipilimumab. The CDR3 reads CAWSRDRRETQYF. The CDR3 nucleotides are TGTGCCTGGAGCCGTGACAGGAGGGAGACCCAGTACTTC.